The 24 T cell receptor beta chains in this list originate from one sample, sequenced in a study of T-cell reconstitution after alpha-beta-depleted transplantation in children (dated by TCRdb to 2016 to 2018). The sample's treatment or condition, from its label and the paper: allogeneic hematopoietic cell transplantation with graft depleted of TCRalphabeta T cells and CD19 B cells. Library prep was done by PCR. Sequencing instrument: Illumina HiSeq 2500. Molecular barcoding was employed in the preparation of TCR libraries, with unique molecular identifiers being used to normalize TCRbeta repertoire quantification. The public reads were run again by TCRdb, first through fastp at Q25 and then through MiXCR, and only productive beta chains were kept. Each CDR3 protein gets just one entry, which takes the most common genes and DNA from the rows behind it. Across this sample there are some 200,000 distinct CDR3 sequences, with roughly 7% seen only once. The top ten clones comprise around 5% of the sample.

The sequences come from PBMCs, collected before TCRalphabeta/CD19-depleted stem cell transplant. The receptor set was obtained from a boy aged 2 to 9 with acute lymphoblastic leukemia, due to receive a stem cell transplant.

With respect to this clonotype: At one boundary the junction diverges from the germline segment, which might be a read error. CDR3 nucleotide sequence: TGTGCCATCAGCCCCGGGGCCTCCTACGAGCAGTACTTC. This codes for CAISPGASYEQYF. The rearrangement joins TRBV5-6 to TRBJ2-7; perhaps D is TRBD1 or TRBD2 (5 bases each). CDR3 length equals 13 residues. The germline gives CDR1 SGHDT, CDR2 YYEEEE.

This clonotype was observed at least ten times. The chain carries TRBV24-1 and TRBJ2-3; 7 nucleotides align to TRBD2. This CDR3 comprises 16 residues. V trimming: 9 bases; J trimming: 5 bases; junction bases outside the gene matches: 16. The germline V gene has CDR1 KGHDR and CDR2 SFDVKD. The CDR3 spells CATSQVGGGTGDTQYF. Written as DNA, the CDR3 is TGTGCCACCTCCCAGGTGGGCGGGGGTACGGGAGATACGCAGTATTTT.

At least ten counts were recorded for this clonotype. This chain uses TRBV12-3 or TRBV12-4 with TRBJ1-3, with unresolved D. Trimming left V 8 bases short and J 0 bases short, with 14 bases between. The CDR3 covers 15 residues. CDR3 nucleotide sequence: TGTGCCAGCGCCGGGTCGGCAGCCTCTGGAAACACCATATATTTT. It encodes CASAGSAASGNTIYF.

There are many counts of this clonotype. The gene calls are TRBV3-1 and TRBJ2-2, with 7 bases that match TRBD1. V lost 4 bases, J lost 1 base, and 3 bases stayed unmatched. This CDR3 is built from 15 residues. Germline CDR1 and CDR2: LGHDT and YNNKEL (reference sequence). The chain's CDR3 is CASSLRTGNTGELFF. The DNA of the CDR3 is TGTGCCAGCAGCCTTAGGACAGGGAACACCGGGGAGCTGTTTTTT.

This clonotype was counted many times. The chain joins TRBV20-1 to TRBJ2-7; D remains ambiguous. CDR1 is DFQATT and CDR2 is SNEGSKA in the germline V gene (reference sequence). V was shortened by 5 bases and J by 0 bases, with 17 bases between the two germline ends. The CDR3 length is 15 residues. CDR3 DNA: TGCAGTGCTTTCCCCCGGTTGCTAAACTCCTACGAGCAGTACTTC. As protein: CSAFPRLLNSYEQYF.

This clonotype was picked up many times. This rearrangement joins TRBV29-1 to TRBJ2-1, with TRBD2 matching 13 bases. J was trimmed by 6 bases and V by 6 bases; bases with no gene match: 5. Germline lookup yields CDR1 SQVTM and CDR2 ANQGSEA. There are 14 residues in the CDR3. The CDR3 nucleotides are TGCAGCGTGCATGGACTAGCGGGGGCCAATGAGCAGTTCTTC. Translating it yields CSVHGLAGANEQFF.

There are many counts of this clonotype. The chain recombines TRBV7-9 with TRBJ2-3, with D maybe TRBD2 (5 bases). V was trimmed by 5 bases and J by 5 bases, leaving 14 bases between them. This CDR3 comprises 14 residues. Looked up from germline, CDR1 is SEHNR and CDR2 is FQNEAQ (reference sequence). The CDR3 coding sequence is TGTGCCAGCAGCCCTCCCTGGGCGGGAGATACGCAGTATTTT. Amino acid sequence: CASSPPWAGDTQYF. Filled out from reference TRBV7-9 and TRBJ2-3, the complete variable domain reads DTGVSQNPRHKITKRGQNVTFRCDPISEHNRLYWYRQTLGQGPEFLTYFQNEAQLEKSRLLSDRFSAERPKGSFSTLEIQRTEQGDSAMYLCASSPPWAGDTQYFGPGTRLTVL.

In its sample, this clonotype was seen many times. V usage is TRBV6-2 or TRBV6-3 and J usage is TRBJ1-1; the match to TRBD1 covers 8 bases. This CDR3 is 14 amino acids long. The germline V gene has CDR1 MNHEY and CDR2 SVGEGT. The J segment lost 1 base and the V segment lost 6 bases, leaving 4 bases of the junction unmatched. The CDR3: CASRGQGTNTEAFF. DNA of the CDR3: TGTGCCAGCAGAGGACAGGGTACGAACACTGAAGCTTTCTTT.

This chain connects TRBV5-4 to TRBJ2-3; D is possibly TRBD2 (5 bases). CDR1 SGHNT and CDR2 YYREEE come from the germline V gene (reference sequence). V was shortened by 5 bases and J by 4 bases, with 11 bases between the two germline ends. The CDR3 is 13 amino acids. The CDR3 DNA sequence: TGTGCCAGCAGACCCCCCGGGGCAGATACGCAGTATTTT. It is translated as CASRPPGADTQYF. Full variable domain (outside the CDR3, taken from reference TRBV5-4 and TRBJ2-3): ETGVTQSPTHLIKTRGQQVTLRCSSQSGHNTVSWYQQALGQGPQFIFQYYREEENGRGNFPPRFSGLQFPNYSSELNVNALELDDSALYLCASRPPGADTQYFGPGTRLTVL.

In this sample, this clonotype turned up many times. This sequence joins TRBV12-3 or TRBV12-4 and TRBJ1-1, with D unclear. Deletions cut 6 bases from V and 3 bases from J, with 11 bases between. This CDR3 region has 13 residues. The CDR3 sequence is CASRQMEDTEAFF. The CDR3 DNA is TGTGCCAGCAGACAGATGGAAGACACTGAAGCTTTCTTT.

There are many counts of this clonotype. The chain has TRBV4-3 and TRBJ2-7; D is possibly TRBD2 (5 bases). V dropped 4 bases and J dropped 3 bases, with 13 bases sitting between them. Germline assignment: CDR1 LGHNA and CDR2 YSLEER. There are 14 residues in the CDR3. The chain's CDR3 is CASSPRTRDYEQYF. The CDR3 DNA is TGCGCCAGCAGCCCCCGGACTCGGGACTACGAGCAGTACTTC.

This clonotype appeared many times. The chain employs TRBV18 and TRBJ2-7; 7 positions match TRBD1. The CDR3 spans 15 residues. V lost 6 bases, J lost 3 bases, and 11 bases stayed unmatched. CDR1 and CDR2 (germline): KGHSH, LQKENI. CDR3 in amino acids: CASSLRTGADYEQYF. The CDR3 DNA sequence: TGTGCCAGCTCCCTTAGGACAGGAGCTGACTACGAGCAGTACTTC.

The table lists this clonotype with many counts. V gene TRBV24-1 combines with J gene TRBJ1-2, with no clear D. CDR3 length equals 13 residues. Trimming removed 4 bases at V and 7 bases at J, with 12 bases between. In germline, CDR1 is KGHDR, CDR2 SFDVKD. The CDR3 nucleotides are TGTGCCACCAGTGACGATCAGAGCATTGGCTACACCTTC. Translated, it gives CATSDDQSIGYTF.

This clonotype was picked up many times. This chain links TRBV20-1 with TRBJ2-4; possible D gene TRBD2, 7 bases. Trimming took 6 bases from V and 5 from J, leaving 14 bases between them. Germline V gene sequence: CDR1 DFQATT, CDR2 SNEGSKA (reference sequence). There are 13 residues in the CDR3. For the CDR3, the DNA is TGCAGTGCCCTGGGGGCGGGAGAAAACATTCAGTACTTC. This sequence encodes CSALGAGENIQYF.

This clonotype has at least ten counts. The rearrangement links TRBV12-3 or TRBV12-4 to TRBJ2-5; D unclear. The length of the CDR3 is 11 residues. V lost 6 bases and J lost 5, with 7 bases in between. DNA for the CDR3: TGTGCCAGCAGACTGACGGAGACCCAGTACTTC. Amino acids: CASRLTETQYF.

The sample holds a few counts of this clonotype. V is TRBV28 and J is TRBJ1-2; D is undetermined. Germline lookup yields CDR1 MDHEN and CDR2 SYDVKM. There are 13 residues in the CDR3. V dropped 9 bases and J dropped 4 bases, with 15 bases sitting between them. CDR3 amino acids: CASFTGGRYGYTF. CDR3 sequence (DNA): TGTGCCAGTTTTACGGGAGGACGCTATGGCTACACCTTC.

Ten or more counts support this clonotype. The chain couples TRBV13 to TRBJ2-2, with 8 positions matching TRBD1. The junction had 3 bases not matched to a gene; V was cut back by 0 bases and J by 3 bases. This CDR3 is built from 16 residues. Germline CDR1 reads PRHDT; CDR2 reads FYEKMQ (reference sequence). The CDR3 protein is CASSLGGQGYTGELFF. For the CDR3, the DNA is TGTGCCAGCAGCTTAGGAGGACAGGGTTACACCGGGGAGCTGTTTTTT.

CDR3 sequence (DNA): TGTGCCAGCAGTGCTCCGGGACAGGGGGAAGAGACCCAGTACTTC. It yields the protein CASSAPGQGEETQYF. The chain links TRBV27 to TRBJ2-5, with 11 bases matching TRBD1. CDR3 size: 15 residues. CDR1 is MNHEY, CDR2 SMNVEV, per germline (reference sequence). V lost 5 bases and J lost 3; bases outside the gene matches: 5.

This clonotype showed up many times. The rearrangement uses TRBV25-1 and TRBJ2-1; D call uncertain. CDR3 length: 13 amino acids. Germline V gene lookup returns CDR1 MGHDK and CDR2 SYGVNS. The ends were cut back, 2 bases at V and 8 bases at J, with 10 bases in the middle. For the CDR3, the DNA is TGTGCCAGCAGTGAAAAGGGCTGGGATGAGCAGTTCTTC. Protein product: CASSEKGWDEQFF. The whole variable domain, filled in from reference TRBV25-1 and TRBJ2-1, reads EADIYQTPRYLVIGTGKKITLECSQTMGHDKMYWYQQDPGMELHLIHYSYGVNSTEKGDLSSESTVSRIRTEHFPLTLESARPSHTSQYLCASSEKGWDEQFFGPGTRLTVL.

The chain joins TRBV28 to TRBJ2-4; possible D gene TRBD1, 6 bases. The germline V gene encodes CDR1 MDHEN and CDR2 SYDVKM. The length of the CDR3 is 16 residues. V was trimmed by 5 bases and J by 0 bases, leaving 14 bases between them. The CDR3 is CASSPGTPQAKNIQYF. The CDR3 DNA reads as TGTGCCAGCAGTCCGGGGACACCCCAAGCCAAAAACATTCAGTACTTC.

The sample holds many counts of this clonotype. This sequence joins TRBV4-2 and TRBJ2-7; 8 nucleotides align to TRBD1. The V gene's germline CDR1 is LGHNA and CDR2 YNFKEQ. V shed 4 bases and J 2 bases; nucleotides not matched to a gene: 13. The CDR3 has 17 amino acids. CDR3 nucleotide sequence: TGTGCCAGCAGCCGGCAAAACTCCGGGACAGGAACCTACGAGCAGTACTTC. Amino acid sequence: CASSRQNSGTGTYEQYF.

The genes are TRBV11-2 and TRBJ2-6; D may be TRBD1 (6 bases). The V and J ends lost 1 base and 0 bases respectively, with 13 bases between them. The CDR3 extends over 18 amino acids. CDR1 is SGHAT, CDR2 FQNNGV, per germline. This CDR3 is CASSLVPGHHSGANVLTF. For the CDR3, the DNA is TGTGCCAGCAGCTTAGTACCGGGACACCACTCTGGGGCCAACGTCCTGACTTTC.

This clonotype was recorded many times. The chain employs TRBV4-2 and TRBJ2-3; D might be TRBD2 (6 bases). The V end was cut by 1 base, the J end by 0 bases, with 8 bases between. This CDR3 comprises 15 residues. Germline V gene data show CDR1 as LGHNA and CDR2 as YNFKEQ. CDR3 nucleotides: TGTGCCAGCAGCCAAGTGGAGGGTAGCACAGATACGCAGTATTTT. Amino acid sequence: CASSQVEGSTDTQYF.

This clonotype was counted many times. The chain joins TRBV12-3 or TRBV12-4 to TRBJ1-1, with a possible D match to TRBD1 (6 bases). The CDR3 has 13 amino acids. Trimming took 5 bases from V and 3 from J, leaving 10 bases between them. Here the CDR3 reads CASSPTGYTEAFF. The CDR3 DNA reads TGTGCCAGCAGTCCCACAGGGTACACTGAAGCTTTCTTT.